Sequencing of this T cell receptor beta chain was carried out in a study of T cell responses to AZD1222 COVID-19 vaccine (dated by TCRdb to the early 2020s). For the study in its entirety: TCR sequencing was performed for 233 trial participants, of whom roughly 200 were given two doses of AZD1222 and around 25 were given two doses of MenACWY control vaccine. Trial participants were enrolled by age into subgroups of 18-55, 56-69 and 70-plus years, and approximately 150, 30 and 60 TCR-sequenced participants, respectively, were included in these subgroups. The investigation overall reported the following: After two AZD1222 doses, spike-specific TCR breadth and depth were significantly higher than at day 0 and than in MenACWY recipients. Participants were mostly white British, with more females than males. The authors suggested clonal diversity may have been underestimated. No day 14 peak-response samples were available, so repertoires were characterized only after the peak T cell response. Reportedly, almost half of the unique spike-specific TCRs recognized epitopes lying outside the regions that are mutated in the B.1.351 and B.1.1.7 variants. CD4 TCRs associated with the vaccine covered the entire spike protein, and the dominant responses were in regions 160-218 and 743-854. Only a handful of AZD1222 recipients were SARS-CoV-2 seropositive at baseline, limiting conclusions about previously exposed vaccinees. The 56-69-year group was small, and its depth increase did not reach significance, likely because of low power.

The CDR3 regions of human TCRbeta chains were subjected to immunosequencing. In the original analysis: TCRs in the repertoires were matched against a reference library of SARS-CoV-2-specific TCRs that had been generated with the MIRA antigen-specificity platform. Breadth was defined as the fraction of unique TCRs that were SARS-CoV-2-associated. Depth was defined as the fraction of total T cells that were SARS-CoV-2-associated. Using the MIRA data, each spike-specific TCR was mapped to the spike region that the TCR reacts to and placed in a CD4 or CD8 class. Log10-transformed breadth and depth values were compared by one-way ANOVA with Sidak's multiple comparisons tests. TCRdb retrieved this table from immuneACCESS and kept in-frame rearrangements only. Not all clones are present; in checked studies, unresolved V genes account for under half, and no reason is known for the remainder. The DNA gave D and trimming, while V, J and clone size come from that table. Across this sample there are 120,000 or so clones, with 80% to 90% seen only once. Of the sample, 11% falls within the top ten clones.

Sequences MNHEY (CDR1) and SMNVEV (CDR2) are obtained from the germline V gene (reference sequence). Trimmed from V: 5 bases; trimmed from J: 7 bases; junction bases lacking a gene match: 9. From the cysteine through the phenylalanine, the CDR3 covers 16 amino acids. The only DNA kept is the CDR3, 48 bases in frame from the first base. The meaning of the sample's time point label: baseline before first vaccination. The treatment or condition tag for this specimen amounts to: meningococcal conjugate vaccine given as trial control. Vaccinee samples were obtained from the UK trials COV001 and COV002, which included a single-blind randomized controlled phase 2/3 trial of AZD1222 (ChAdOx1 nCoV-19) in healthy adults. Trial participant PBMC samples were collected at day 0 and day 28 after the second dose for TCRbeta chain sequencing. With respect to this clone: Its antigen has not been determined. No base quality information exists; no much larger clone differs at one position.

Rearrangement joined TRBV27 to TRBJ1-5; 12 central bases correspond to TRBD1. The sequence derives from an adult in good health. The specimen was peripheral blood, collected on day 0 of MenACWY control vaccination. The CDR3 region reads CASSPPGQGAGQPQHF. The nucleotide sequence reads as follows: TGTGCCAGCAGTCCACCGGGACAGGGGGCCGGGCAGCCCCAGCATTTT.